This TCR beta chain is from a study of CD8 T cells in Susac syndrome. On the study more broadly: At the time their blood was drawn, patients with Susac syndrome were either therapy-naive, on corticosteroids (with some of them also receiving intravenous immunoglobulin), or on intravenous immunoglobulin alone.

Patients with Susac syndrome met diagnostic criteria that were recently defined for definite or probable disease. cDNA came from roughly 0.5 to 1 ug RNA primed by random hexamers. The authors amplified TCR beta CDR3 across 54 Vbeta and 13 Jbeta using immunoSEQ multiplex PCR. In TCRdb, the immunoSEQ multiplex PCR reads were re-called with MiXCR into one record per CDR3 protein. The sample records 77,000 or so distinct CDR3 sequences, roughly 91% being singletons. Per germline, CDR1 LGHDT and CDR2 YNNKEL (reference sequence). The length of the CDR3 is 15 residues. Trimming left V 0 bases short and J 2 bases short, with 10 bases between.

V is TRBV3-1 and J is TRBJ1-1, with D unresolved. Sequenced sample: CD4+ T cells from PBMCs. The clonotype originates from a human donor with Susac syndrome. CDR3 sequence: CASSQDYGRNTEAFF. CDR3 in DNA: TGTGCCAGCAGCCAAGATTACGGCAGAAACACTGAAGCTTTCTTT.